The 26 T cell receptor beta chains below all came from one sample that was sequenced in a study of blood T cell repertoires in COVID-19. Here immunoSEQ multiplex PCR was the method, and the copy in TCRdb shows in-frame clones only, minus some. This sample has some 80,000 clones, with around 79% found just once. Sequencing input: peripheral blood. These receptors all stem from a human donor in a cohort sampled during active COVID-19.

V usage is TRBV12-5 and J usage is TRBJ1-3; TRBD1 might be the D (6 bases). Looked up from germline, CDR1 is LGHNT and CDR2 is FRNRAP. V was cut by 10 bases and J by 2 bases, with 15 bases left in between. The length of the CDR3 is 14 residues. The DNA of the CDR3 is TGTGCTACGAGGACAGAGGGGGCTGGAAACACCATATATTTT. Translating gives CATRTEGAGNTIYF.

The chain carries TRBV2 and TRBJ2-7, with 7 bases identical to TRBD1. Germline V gives CDR1 SNHLY, CDR2 FYNNEI. CDR3 length equals 13 residues. Trimming cost V 5 bases and J 3 bases; bases outside gene matches: 4. The CDR3, as DNA: TGTGCCAGCAGTAGACAGGGAATCTACGAGCAGTACGTC. Its translation is CASSRQGIYEQYV.

The V gene is TRBV5-5, the J gene TRBJ2-7; 13 bases fit TRBD2. The germline V gene has CDR1 SGHKS and CDR2 YYEKEE (reference sequence). The CDR3 covers 17 residues. Trimming took 4 bases from V and 5 from J; bases not matched to a gene: 12. CDR3 sequence reads: CASSHGLAGEGGDEQYV. CDR3 sequence (DNA): TGTGCCAGCAGCCACGGACTAGCGGGAGAGGGTGGCGACGAGCAGTACGTC.

The chain has TRBV7-9 and TRBJ2-3; TRBD2 matches at 9 bases. V lost 5 bases and J lost 2; bases outside the gene matches: 8. Germline V CDR1 and CDR2: SEHNR, FQNEAQ (reference sequence). The CDR3 has 16 amino acids. The CDR3 loop is CASSVSSGENTDTQYF. Here the CDR3 DNA reads TGTGCCAGCAGCGTGTCTAGCGGGGAGAACACAGATACGCAGTATTTT.

This clone has a handful of counts. The chain recombines TRBV3-1 (or the pseudogene TRBV3-2) with TRBJ2-7, with TRBD1 matching over 8 bases. Germline CDR1 LGHDT, CDR2 YNNKEL (reference sequence). The CDR3 extends over 13 amino acids. Trimming took 4 bases from V and 6 from J; bases not matched to a gene: 5. The CDR3 DNA sequence: TGTGCCAGCAGCCTACAGGGGGTAGGCGAGCAGTACTTC. Translation: CASSLQGVGEQYF.

In DNA form, the CDR3 reads TGTGCCAGCAGCGTGAGCGGGGCAAACACCGGGGAGCTGTTTTTT. As protein: CASSVSGANTGELFF. The rearrangement joins TRBV9 to TRBJ2-2; 7 bases are shared with TRBD2. The CDR3 extends over 15 amino acids. CDR1 and CDR2 from the germline V gene are SGDLS and YYNGEE. Trimming cost V 2 bases and J 2 bases; bases outside gene matches: 3.

This clone was detected only a few times. The chain has TRBV11-2 and TRBJ2-5, with 7 positions matching TRBD2. Germline-derived CDR1 and CDR2 are SGHAT and FQNNGV. The V gene end was trimmed by 5 bases and the J gene end by 5 bases; junction bases not matched to a gene: 11. The CDR3 loop spans 15 amino acids. As DNA, the CDR3 is TGTGCCAGCAGCGAAACATGGGGGGAGGGCGAGACCCAGTACTTC. Protein sequence: CASSETWGEGETQYF.

V gene TRBV10-3 combines with J gene TRBJ2-7; the match to TRBD1 covers 10 bases. Germline V gene lookup returns CDR1 ENHRY and CDR2 SYGVKD. The length of the CDR3 is 14 residues. The V gene end was trimmed by 11 bases and the J gene end by 5 bases; junction bases not matched to a gene: 12. The CDR3 DNA sequence: TGTGCCTCCAAGTCAGGGACAGGGGATGACGAGCAGTACTTC. Its translation is CASKSGTGDDEQYF.

V gene TRBV6-5 combines with J gene TRBJ2-3; 10 positions match TRBD1. The CDR3 loop spans 15 amino acids. V dropped 7 bases and J dropped 0; count of bases not matched to a gene: 4. Germline values: CDR1 MNHEY, CDR2 SVGAGI. CDR3 sequence (DNA): TGTGCCAGCAAACGGGACAGGGGAAGCACAGATACGCAGTATTTT. Translated: CASKRDRGSTDTQYF.

The V gene is TRBV7-2, the J gene TRBJ2-1, with 9 bases matching TRBD2. The CDR3 is 14 amino acids. Germline CDR1 reads SGHTA; CDR2 reads FQGNSA. V shed 10 bases, J shed 7 bases, and the junction held 11 bases outside the gene matches. The CDR3 reads CAIRPGLAMNEQFF. The CDR3 DNA sequence: TGTGCCATCCGTCCGGGACTAGCAATGAATGAGCAGTTCTTC.

CDR3 nucleotides: TGTGCCAGCAGCGTAGGGACAGGGAATGGCTACACCTTC. Translation gives CASSVGTGNGYTF. V is TRBV9 and J is TRBJ1-2; TRBD1 matches 8 bases. Germline V gene lookup returns CDR1 SGDLS and CDR2 YYNGEE. The trim removed 0 bases at V and 6 bases at J, leaving 1 base unmatched. The CDR3 consists of 13 residues.

The gene calls are TRBV12-3 or TRBV12-4 and TRBJ2-7; 8 positions agree with TRBD1. The CDR3 loop spans 12 amino acids. Trimming cost V 5 bases and J 8 bases; bases outside gene matches: 5. The CDR3 DNA is TGTGCCAGCAGTCGCGACAGGGGAAAGCAGTACGTC. Its protein is CASSRDRGKQYV.

In this sample, this clone is medium-sized. This chain uses TRBV19 with TRBJ1-2, with 11 bases aligning to TRBD1. The J segment lost 6 bases and the V segment lost 7 bases, leaving 10 bases of the junction unmatched. Germline CDR1 LNHDA, CDR2 SQIVND (reference sequence). The CDR3 has 15 amino acids. The CDR3 sequence is CASTSTRTGGDGYTF. CDR3 nucleotides: TGTGCCAGTACATCAACCCGGACAGGGGGCGATGGCTACACCTTC.

CDR3 region: CAWGDNLNTEAFF. The CDR3 coding sequence is TGTGCCTGGGGGGACAACCTGAACACTGAAGCTTTCTTT. This chain links TRBV30 with TRBJ1-1; TRBD1 is a possible D gene (6 bases). Germline loops: CDR1 GTSNPN, CDR2 SVGIG (reference sequence). This CDR3 is built from 13 residues. V lost 5 bases and J lost 0, with 10 bases in between. Full variable domain (rest looked up from reference TRBV30 and TRBJ1-1): SQTIHQWPATLVQPVGSPLSLECTVEGTSNPNLYWYRQAAGRGLQLLFYSVGIGQISSEVPQNLSASRPQDRQFILSSKKLLLSDSGFYLCAWGDNLNTEAFFGQGTRLTVV.

The chain couples TRBV24-1 to TRBJ2-1, with D unclear. The CDR3 spans 16 residues. CDR1 and CDR2 from the germline V gene are KGHDR and SFDVKD. The V end was cut by 2 bases, the J end by 0 bases, with 10 bases between. CDR3 nucleotides: TGTGCCACCAGTGATTACGGTCCGAGCTCCTACAATGAGCAGTTCTTC. Translated, it gives CATSDYGPSSYNEQFF.

The CDR3 DNA reads TGTGCCAGCAGTCCAGGGGCCGAGCAGTACTTC. Translating it yields CASSPGAEQYF. V and J are TRBV6-5 and TRBJ2-7; TRBD1 might be the D (6 bases). V was clipped by 5 bases and J by 6 bases, with 8 bases between them. The CDR3 contains 11 residues. CDR1 and CDR2 (germline): MNHEY, SVGAGI.

This chain connects TRBV29-1 to TRBJ2-7, with 9 bases matching TRBD1. After removal of 4 bases from V and 3 bases from J, the junction contained 13 bases not matched to a gene. Germline values: CDR1 SQVTM, CDR2 ANQGSEA. CDR3 length: 16 residues. The CDR3 region has the DNA TGCAGCGTTGCCGGGACAGGGTTCTCACGAAGCTACGAGCAGTACTTC. Its protein is CSVAGTGFSRSYEQYF.

This clone was observed a handful of times. The chain has TRBV27 and TRBJ2-7, with D tentatively TRBD2 (6 bases). Germline V CDR1 and CDR2: MNHEY, SMNVEV (reference sequence). Trimming pared 4 bases from V and 2 bases from J, leaving 15 bases between. This CDR3 has 15 residues. The CDR3 here is CASSSPMEGTYEQYF. CDR3 bases: TGTGCCAGCAGTTCTCCGATGGAGGGTACCTACGAGCAGTACTTC.

The rearrangement links TRBV5-1 to TRBJ1-4; maybe TRBD1 (5 bases). CDR3 length: 15 residues. Trimming removed 1 base at V and 4 bases at J, with 11 bases between. Germline V gene data show CDR1 as SGHRS and CDR2 as YFSETQ. The CDR3 bases are TGCGCCAGCAGCTTGAATGGGGGGGATAATGAAAAACTGTTTTTT. Residues: CASSLNGGDNEKLFF.

The chain links TRBV24-1 to TRBJ2-1; 11 nucleotides match TRBD2. Germline CDR1 and CDR2: KGHDR and SFDVKD. There are 15 residues in the CDR3. Losses at the gene ends were 5 bases for V and 6 bases for J; bases not matched to a gene: 5. As DNA, the CDR3 is TGTGCCACCAGTGTCCGACTAGCGGGGCGCAATGAGCAGTTCTTC. Amino acids: CATSVRLAGRNEQFF.

The chain couples TRBV14 to TRBJ1-1; 7 bases fit TRBD1. V shed 9 bases and J 2 bases; nucleotides not matched to a gene: 6. The CDR3 extends over 13 amino acids. Germline V gene data show CDR1 as SGHDN and CDR2 as FVKESK. The CDR3, as DNA: TGTGCCAGTCAGGGGGTAGGAAACACTGAAGCTTTCTTT. Translation gives CASQGVGNTEAFF.

The rearrangement joins TRBV7-2 to TRBJ1-6; D unresolved. This CDR3 comprises 15 residues. Germline V gives CDR1 SGHTA, CDR2 FQGNSA. V was pared by 4 bases and J by 0 bases, with 7 bases between. CDR3 region: CASSSGSSYNSPLHF. The CDR3 region has the DNA TGTGCCAGCAGCTCTGGGAGCTCCTATAATTCACCCCTCCACTTT.

The V call is TRBV11-2, the J call TRBJ2-1, with 8 positions matching TRBD2. Germline V lookup: CDR1 SGHAT, CDR2 FQNNGV. Unmatched junction bases numbered 7, after V lost 2 bases and J lost 7 bases. There are 15 residues in the CDR3. This chain's CDR3 is CASSLTAGVMNEQFF. CDR3 DNA: TGTGCCAGCAGCTTAACAGCGGGGGTTATGAATGAGCAGTTCTTC.

This clone was observed at least ten times. The chain is built from TRBV27 and TRBJ2-1, with TRBD1 matching over 7 bases. Germline CDR1 and CDR2: MNHEY and SMNVEV (reference sequence). The CDR3 is 15 residues long. J gave up 5 bases and V 6 bases, and 10 bases lay outside the gene matches. The CDR3 here is CASRNRDSINNEQFF. The DNA of the CDR3 is TGTGCCAGCAGGAACCGGGACAGTATAAACAATGAGCAGTTCTTC.

The chain combines TRBV24-1 with TRBJ1-3; the D is unclear. Deletions cut 7 bases from V and 0 bases from J, with 6 bases between. From germline, CDR1 is KGHDR and CDR2 SFDVKD. The CDR3 runs 13 residues. CDR3 nucleotides: TGTGCCACCAGCGACTTCTCTGGAAACACCATATATTTT. Its translation is CATSDFSGNTIYF.

V is TRBV24-1 and J is TRBJ2-1, with no clear D. The germline V gene has CDR1 KGHDR and CDR2 SFDVKD. V gave up 0 bases and J gave up 10 bases, with 6 bases separating them. The CDR3 length is 12 residues. CDR3 sequence: CATSDLNSEQFF. For the CDR3, the DNA is TGTGCCACCAGTGATTTGAACTCGGAGCAGTTCTTC.